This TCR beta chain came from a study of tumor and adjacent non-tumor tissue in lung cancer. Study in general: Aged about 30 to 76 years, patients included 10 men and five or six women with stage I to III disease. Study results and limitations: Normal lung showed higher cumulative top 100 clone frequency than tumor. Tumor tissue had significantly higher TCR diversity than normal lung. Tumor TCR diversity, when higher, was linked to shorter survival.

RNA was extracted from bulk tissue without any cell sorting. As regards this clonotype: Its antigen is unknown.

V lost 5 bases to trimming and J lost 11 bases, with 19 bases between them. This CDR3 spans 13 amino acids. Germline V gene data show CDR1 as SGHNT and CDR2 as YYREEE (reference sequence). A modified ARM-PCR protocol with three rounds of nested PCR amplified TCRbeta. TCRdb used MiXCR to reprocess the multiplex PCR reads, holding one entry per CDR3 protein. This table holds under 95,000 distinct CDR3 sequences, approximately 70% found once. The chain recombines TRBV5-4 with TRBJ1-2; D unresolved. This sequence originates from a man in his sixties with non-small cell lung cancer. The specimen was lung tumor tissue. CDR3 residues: CASSPGLLRCYTF. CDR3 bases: TGTGCCAGCAGTCCTGGACTCCTTCGGTGTTACACCTTC.